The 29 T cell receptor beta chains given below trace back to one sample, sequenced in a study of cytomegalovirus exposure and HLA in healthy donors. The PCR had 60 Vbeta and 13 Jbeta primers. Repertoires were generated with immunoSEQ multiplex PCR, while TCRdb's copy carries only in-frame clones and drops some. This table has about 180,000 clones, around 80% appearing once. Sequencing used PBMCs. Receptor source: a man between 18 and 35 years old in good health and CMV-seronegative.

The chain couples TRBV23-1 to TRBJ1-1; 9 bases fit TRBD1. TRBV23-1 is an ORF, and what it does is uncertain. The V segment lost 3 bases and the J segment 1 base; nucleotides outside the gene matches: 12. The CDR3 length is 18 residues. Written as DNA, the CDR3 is TGCGCCAGCAGTCAGGGGACAGGGCGGCCCCGATGGAACACTGAAGCTTTCTTT. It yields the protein CASSQGTGRPRWNTEAFF.

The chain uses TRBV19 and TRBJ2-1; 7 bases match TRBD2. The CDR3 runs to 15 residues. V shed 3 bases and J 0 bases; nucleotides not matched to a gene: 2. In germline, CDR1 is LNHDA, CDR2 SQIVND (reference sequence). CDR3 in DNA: TGTGCCAGTAGTATCGGACTAGGCTCCTACAATGAGCAGTTCTTC. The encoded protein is CASSIGLGSYNEQFF.

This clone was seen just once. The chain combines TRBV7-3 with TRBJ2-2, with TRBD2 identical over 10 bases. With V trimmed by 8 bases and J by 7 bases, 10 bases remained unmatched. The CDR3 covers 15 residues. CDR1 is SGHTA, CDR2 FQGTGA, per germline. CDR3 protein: CASRSAGGLGGELFF. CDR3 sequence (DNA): TGTGCCAGCCGTTCAGCGGGGGGGCTGGGCGGGGAGCTGTTTTTT. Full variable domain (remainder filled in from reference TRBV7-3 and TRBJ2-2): GAGVSQTPSNKVTEKGKYVELRCDPISGHTALYWYRQSLGQGPEFLIYFQGTGAADDSGLPNDRFFAVRPEGSVSTLKIQRTERGDSAVYLCASRSAGGLGGELFFGEGSRLTVL.

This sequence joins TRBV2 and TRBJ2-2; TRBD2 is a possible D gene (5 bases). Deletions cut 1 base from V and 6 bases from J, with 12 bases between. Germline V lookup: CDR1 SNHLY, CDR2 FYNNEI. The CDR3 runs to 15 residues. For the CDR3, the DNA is TGTGCCAGCAGTGAAGGAGGGAGAAAAGCCGGGGAGCTGTTTTTT. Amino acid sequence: CASSEGGRKAGELFF.

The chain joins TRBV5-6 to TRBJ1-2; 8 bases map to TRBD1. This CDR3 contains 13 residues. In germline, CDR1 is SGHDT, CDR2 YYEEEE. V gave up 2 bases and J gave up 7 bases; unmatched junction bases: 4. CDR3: CASSLGQGGGYTF. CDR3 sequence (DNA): TGTGCCAGCAGCTTAGGACAGGGTGGTGGCTACACCTTC.

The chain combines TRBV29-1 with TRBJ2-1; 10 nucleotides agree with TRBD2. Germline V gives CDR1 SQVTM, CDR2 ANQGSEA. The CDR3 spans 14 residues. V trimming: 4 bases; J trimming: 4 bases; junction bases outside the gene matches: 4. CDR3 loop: CSVGRAGGYNEQFF. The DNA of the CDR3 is TGCAGCGTTGGAAGAGCGGGAGGGTACAATGAGCAGTTCTTC.

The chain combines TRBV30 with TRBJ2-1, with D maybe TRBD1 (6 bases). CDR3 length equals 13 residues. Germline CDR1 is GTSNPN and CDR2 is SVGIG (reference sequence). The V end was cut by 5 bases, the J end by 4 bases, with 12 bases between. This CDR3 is CAWSGQRYNEQFF. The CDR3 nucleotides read TGTGCCTGGTCCGGACAGAGATACAATGAGCAGTTCTTC.

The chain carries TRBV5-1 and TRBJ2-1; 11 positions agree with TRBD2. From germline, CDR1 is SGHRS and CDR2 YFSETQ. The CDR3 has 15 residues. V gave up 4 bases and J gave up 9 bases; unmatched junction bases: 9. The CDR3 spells CASSPGLAERGEQFF. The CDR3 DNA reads TGCGCCAGCAGCCCGGGACTAGCGGAAAGGGGTGAGCAGTTCTTC.

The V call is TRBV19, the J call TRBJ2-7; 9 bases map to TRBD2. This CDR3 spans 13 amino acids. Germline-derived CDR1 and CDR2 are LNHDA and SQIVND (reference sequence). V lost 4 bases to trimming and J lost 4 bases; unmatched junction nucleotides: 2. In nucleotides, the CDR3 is TGTGCCAGTAGTACGCTAGCGGGGTACGAGCAGTACTTC. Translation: CASSTLAGYEQYF.

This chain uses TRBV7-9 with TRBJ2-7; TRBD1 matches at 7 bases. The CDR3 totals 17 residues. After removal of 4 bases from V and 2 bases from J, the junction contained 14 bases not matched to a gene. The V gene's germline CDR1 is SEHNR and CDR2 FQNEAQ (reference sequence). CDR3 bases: TGTGCCAGCAGCTCAACTCTAAACCGGGACAGCCCCTACGAGCAGTACTTC. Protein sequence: CASSSTLNRDSPYEQYF. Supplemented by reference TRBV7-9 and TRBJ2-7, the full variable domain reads DTGVSQNPRHKITKRGQNVTFRCDPISEHNRLYWYRQTLGQGPEFLTYFQNEAQLEKSRLLSDRFSAERPKGSFSTLEIQRTEQGDSAMYLCASSSTLNRDSPYEQYFGPGTRLTVT.

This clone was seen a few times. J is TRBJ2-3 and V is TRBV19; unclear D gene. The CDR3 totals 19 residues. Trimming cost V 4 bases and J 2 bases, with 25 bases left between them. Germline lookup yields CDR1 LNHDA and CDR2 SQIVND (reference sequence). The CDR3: CASSKRPSGLSVITDTQYF. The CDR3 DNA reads TGTGCCAGTAGTAAAAGACCCTCCGGGTTGAGCGTGATCACAGATACGCAGTATTTT.

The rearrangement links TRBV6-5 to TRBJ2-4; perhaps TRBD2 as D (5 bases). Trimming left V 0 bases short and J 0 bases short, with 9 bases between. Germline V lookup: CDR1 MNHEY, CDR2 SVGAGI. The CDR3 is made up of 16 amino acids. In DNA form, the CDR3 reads TGTGCCAGCAGTTACTCGGCGGGTCTAGCCAAAAACATTCAGTACTTC. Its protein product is CASSYSAGLAKNIQYF.

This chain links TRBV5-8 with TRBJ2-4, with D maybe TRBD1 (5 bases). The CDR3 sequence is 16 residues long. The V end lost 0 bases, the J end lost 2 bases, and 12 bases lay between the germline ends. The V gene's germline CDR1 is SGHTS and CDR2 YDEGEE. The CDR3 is CASSLGRVFTKNIQYF. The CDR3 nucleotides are TGTGCCAGCAGCTTGGGCAGGGTATTTACCAAAAACATTCAGTACTTC. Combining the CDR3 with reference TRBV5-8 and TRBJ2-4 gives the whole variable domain EAGVTQSPTHLIKTRGQQATLRCSPISGHTSVYWYQQALGLGLQFLLWYDEGEERNRGNFPPRFSGRQFPNYSSELNVNALELEDSALYLCASSLGRVFTKNIQYFGAGTRLSVL.

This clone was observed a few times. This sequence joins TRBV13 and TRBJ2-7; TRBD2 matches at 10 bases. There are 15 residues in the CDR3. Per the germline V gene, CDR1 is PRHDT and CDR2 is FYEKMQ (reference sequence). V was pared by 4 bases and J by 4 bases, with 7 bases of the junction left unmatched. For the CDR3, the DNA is TGTGCCAGCAGCTCGCAAGCGGGAGGGCCGTACGAGCAGTACTTC. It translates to CASSSQAGGPYEQYF. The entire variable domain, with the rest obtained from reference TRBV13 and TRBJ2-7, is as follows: AAGVIQSPRHLIKEKRETATLKCYPIPRHDTVYWYQQGPGQDPQFLISFYEKMQSDKGSIPDRFSAQQFSDYHSELNMSSLELGDSALYFCASSSQAGGPYEQYFGPGTRLTVT.

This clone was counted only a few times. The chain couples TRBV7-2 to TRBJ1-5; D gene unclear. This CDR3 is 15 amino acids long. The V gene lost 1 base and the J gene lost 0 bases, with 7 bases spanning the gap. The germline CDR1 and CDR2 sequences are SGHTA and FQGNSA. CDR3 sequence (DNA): TGTGCCAGCAGCTTAGGGGCGCCTAGCAATCAGCCCCAGCATTTT. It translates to CASSLGAPSNQPQHF.

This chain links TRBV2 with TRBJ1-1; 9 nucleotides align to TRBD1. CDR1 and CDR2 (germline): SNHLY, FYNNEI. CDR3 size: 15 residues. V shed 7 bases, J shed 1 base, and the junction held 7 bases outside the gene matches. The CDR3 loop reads CASIGQGTRNTEAFF. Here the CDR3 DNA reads TGTGCCAGCATAGGACAGGGGACTAGGAACACTGAAGCTTTCTTT. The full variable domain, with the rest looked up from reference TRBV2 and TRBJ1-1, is EPEVTQTPSHQVTQMGQEVILRCVPISNHLYFYWYRQILGQKVEFLVSFYNNEISEKSEIFDDQFSVERPDGSNFTLKIRSTKLEDSAMYFCASIGQGTRNTEAFFGQGTRLTVV.

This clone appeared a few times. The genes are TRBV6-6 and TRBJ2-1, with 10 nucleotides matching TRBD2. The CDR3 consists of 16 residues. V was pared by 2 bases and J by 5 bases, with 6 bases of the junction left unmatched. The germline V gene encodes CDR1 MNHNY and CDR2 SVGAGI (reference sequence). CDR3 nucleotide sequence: TGTGCCAGCAGTTACGTGGCTAGCGGGGGTAACAATGAGCAGTTCTTC. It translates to CASSYVASGGNNEQFF.

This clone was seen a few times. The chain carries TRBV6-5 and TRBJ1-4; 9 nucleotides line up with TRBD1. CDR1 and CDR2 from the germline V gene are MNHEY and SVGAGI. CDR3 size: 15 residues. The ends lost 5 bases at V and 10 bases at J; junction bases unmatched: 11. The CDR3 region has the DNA TGTGCCAGCAGTAAGCCGGGACAGGGATTAGGAAAACTGTTTTTT. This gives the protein CASSKPGQGLGKLFF.

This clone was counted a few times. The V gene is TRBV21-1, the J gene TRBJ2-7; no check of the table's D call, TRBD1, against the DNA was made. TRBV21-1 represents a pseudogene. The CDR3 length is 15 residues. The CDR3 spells CASSKGGQGRGEQYF. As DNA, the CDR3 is TGTGCCAGCAGCAAAGGTGGACAGGGGCGAGGGGAGCAGTACTTC.

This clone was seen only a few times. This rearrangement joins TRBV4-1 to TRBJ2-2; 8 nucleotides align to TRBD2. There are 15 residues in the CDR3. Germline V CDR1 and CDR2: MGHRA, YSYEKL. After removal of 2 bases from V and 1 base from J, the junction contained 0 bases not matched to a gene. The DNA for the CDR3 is TGCGCCAGCAGCCAACGGGGGGGGAACACCGGGGAGCTGTTTTTT. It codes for CASSQRGGNTGELFF.

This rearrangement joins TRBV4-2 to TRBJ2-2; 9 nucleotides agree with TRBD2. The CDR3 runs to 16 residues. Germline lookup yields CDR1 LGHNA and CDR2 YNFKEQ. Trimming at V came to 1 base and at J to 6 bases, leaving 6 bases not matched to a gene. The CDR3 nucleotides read TGTGCCAGCAGCCAAGGAATAGCGGGAGTTTCCGGGGAGCTGTTTTTT. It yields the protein CASSQGIAGVSGELFF.

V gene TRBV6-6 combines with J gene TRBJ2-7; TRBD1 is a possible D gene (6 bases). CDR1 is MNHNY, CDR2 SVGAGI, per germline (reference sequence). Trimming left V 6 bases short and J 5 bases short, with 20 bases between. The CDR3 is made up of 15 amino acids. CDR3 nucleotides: TGTGCCAGCAGCTCCGGTGGGCAGGGGACCCACGAGCAGTACTTC. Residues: CASSSGGQGTHEQYF.

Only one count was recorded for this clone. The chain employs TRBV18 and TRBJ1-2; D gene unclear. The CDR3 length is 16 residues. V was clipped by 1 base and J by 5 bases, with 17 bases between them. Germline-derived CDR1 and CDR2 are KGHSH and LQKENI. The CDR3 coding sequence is TGTGCCAGCTCACCACAAAAGAGGGCAGATGGATATGGCTACACCTTC. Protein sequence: CASSPQKRADGYGYTF.

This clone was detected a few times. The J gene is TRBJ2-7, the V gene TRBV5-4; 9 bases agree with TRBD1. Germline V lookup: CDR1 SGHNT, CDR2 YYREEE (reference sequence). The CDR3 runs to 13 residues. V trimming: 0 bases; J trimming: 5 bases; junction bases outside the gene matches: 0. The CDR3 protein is CASSLGTGDEQYF. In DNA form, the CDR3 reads TGTGCCAGCAGCTTGGGGACAGGGGACGAGCAGTACTTC.

The DNA of the CDR3 is TGTGCCAGCAGCTCCCGGACAGGGGGCCACGAGCAGTACTTC. It codes for CASSSRTGGHEQYF. This chain joins TRBV9 and TRBJ2-7; 11 nucleotides agree with TRBD1. Germline V gene sequence: CDR1 SGDLS, CDR2 YYNGEE. The CDR3 totals 14 residues. V shed 4 bases and J 5 bases; nucleotides not matched to a gene: 5.

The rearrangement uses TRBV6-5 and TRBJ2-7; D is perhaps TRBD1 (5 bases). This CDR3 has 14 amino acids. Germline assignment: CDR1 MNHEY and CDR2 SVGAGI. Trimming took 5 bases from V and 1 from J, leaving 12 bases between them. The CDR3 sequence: CASSGLTVSYEQYF. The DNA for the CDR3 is TGTGCCAGCAGTGGGTTGACAGTGTCCTACGAGCAGTACTTC.

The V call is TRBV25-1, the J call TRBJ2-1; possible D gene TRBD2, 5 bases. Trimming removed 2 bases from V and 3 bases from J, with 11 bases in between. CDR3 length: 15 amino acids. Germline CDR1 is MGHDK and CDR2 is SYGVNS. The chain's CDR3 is CASSEAGRNYNEQFF. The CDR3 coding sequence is TGTGCCAGCAGTGAAGCGGGCAGGAACTACAATGAGCAGTTCTTC. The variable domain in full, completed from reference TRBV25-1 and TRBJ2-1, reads EADIYQTPRYLVIGTGKKITLECSQTMGHDKMYWYQQDPGMELHLIHYSYGVNSTEKGDLSSESTVSRIRTEHFPLTLESARPSHTSQYLCASSEAGRNYNEQFFGPGTRLTVL.

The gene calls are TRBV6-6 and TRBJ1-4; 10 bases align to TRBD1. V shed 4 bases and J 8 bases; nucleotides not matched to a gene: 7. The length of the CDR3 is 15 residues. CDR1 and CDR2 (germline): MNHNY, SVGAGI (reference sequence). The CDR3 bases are TGTGCCAGCAGTTTCGGACAGGGGGTGAGAGAAAAACTGTTTTTT. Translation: CASSFGQGVREKLFF.

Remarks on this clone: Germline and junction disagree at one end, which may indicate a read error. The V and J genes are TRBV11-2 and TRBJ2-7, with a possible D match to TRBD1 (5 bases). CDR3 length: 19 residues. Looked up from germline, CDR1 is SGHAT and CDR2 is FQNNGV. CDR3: CASSLSIESGAGPSNEQYF. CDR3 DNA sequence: TGTGCCAGCAGCCTGTCGATTGAGAGTGGGGCAGGTCCCTCCAACGAGCAGTACTTC.